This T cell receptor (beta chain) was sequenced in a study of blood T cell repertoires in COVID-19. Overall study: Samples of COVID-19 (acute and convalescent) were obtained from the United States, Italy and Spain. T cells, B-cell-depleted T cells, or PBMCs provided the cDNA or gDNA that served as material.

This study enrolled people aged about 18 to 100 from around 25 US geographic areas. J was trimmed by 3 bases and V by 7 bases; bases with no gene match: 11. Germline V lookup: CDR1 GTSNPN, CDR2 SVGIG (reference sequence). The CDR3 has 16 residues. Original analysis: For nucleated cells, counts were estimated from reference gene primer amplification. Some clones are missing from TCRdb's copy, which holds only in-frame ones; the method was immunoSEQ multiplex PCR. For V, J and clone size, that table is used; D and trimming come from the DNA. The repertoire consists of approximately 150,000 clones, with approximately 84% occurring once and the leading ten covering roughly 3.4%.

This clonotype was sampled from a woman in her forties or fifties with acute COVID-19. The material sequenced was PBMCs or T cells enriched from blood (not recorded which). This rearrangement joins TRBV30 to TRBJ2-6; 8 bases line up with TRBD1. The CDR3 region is CAYLGQGSVGANVLTF. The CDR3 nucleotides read TGTGCCTACCTCGGACAGGGATCTGTTGGGGCCAACGTCCTGACTTTC.